The 21 T cell receptor beta chains listed next were all sequenced from one sample in a study of blood T cells in healthy people across ages. The second PCR ran about 6 to 11 cycles with a sample-barcoded 5' primer and J-beta primers. TCRdb processed the 5' RACE reads anew with MiXCR; each CDR3 protein has one entry. The sample shows hundreds of thousands of distinct CDR3 sequences, approximately 25% of them seen only once. This sample also appeared in a second study, on T cells of mothers and their children.

The material sequenced was blood. The origin of the receptors is a boy between 10 and 17 years old in good health.

The chain recombines TRBV28 with TRBJ2-5; TRBD2 matches 13 bases. Trimming took 7 bases from V and 5 from J; bases not matched to a gene: 10. The CDR3 runs 16 residues. Germline CDR1 MDHEN, CDR2 SYDVKM. CDR3 nucleotide sequence: TGTGCCAGCACCCAGAGGACTAGCGGGAGTGCTGAGACCCAGTACTTC. The encoded protein is CASTQRTSGSAETQYF.

The rearrangement links TRBV7-2 to TRBJ2-5, with TRBD1 matching over 8 bases. Germline V lookup: CDR1 SGHTA, CDR2 FQGNSA. The CDR3 has 17 amino acids. V dropped 5 bases and J dropped 5; count of bases not matched to a gene: 16. The CDR3 sequence is CASSPVVAGQGVETQYF. The CDR3 DNA follows: TGTGCCAGCAGCCCCGTAGTAGCCGGACAGGGCGTGGAGACCCAGTACTTC.

Details on this clonotype: Germline and junction disagree at one end, which may indicate a read error. V usage is TRBV5-6 and J usage is TRBJ2-7; unclear D gene. Germline CDR1 SGHDT, CDR2 YYEEEE. This CDR3 contains 12 residues. CDR3 DNA: TGTGCCGGCAGCTGGGAAGACTACGAGCAGTACTTC. This encodes CAGSWEDYEQYF.

This chain joins TRBV7-9 and TRBJ2-5, with 10 positions matching TRBD2. J gave up 4 bases and V 6 bases, and 5 bases lay outside the gene matches. Germline CDR1 reads SEHNR; CDR2 reads FQNEAQ (reference sequence). CDR3 length: 14 residues. The CDR3 here is CASRLAGERETQYF. The CDR3 DNA reads TGTGCCAGCAGGCTAGCGGGAGAGCGAGAGACCCAGTACTTC.

The sample holds a few counts of this clonotype. The chain combines TRBV15 with TRBJ2-3; 7 bases map to TRBD1. Per the germline V gene, CDR1 is LNHNV and CDR2 is YYDKDF (reference sequence). Germline trimming cut 0 bases from V and 2 bases from J; bases unmatched to any gene: 8. This CDR3 has 17 amino acids. The CDR3 region has the DNA TGTGCCACCAGCAGAGATTGGGACAGATTATCCACAGATACGCAGTATTTT. This sequence encodes CATSRDWDRLSTDTQYF.

This clonotype was seen more than once but under ten times. The chain joins TRBV14 to TRBJ2-2; 8 nucleotides align to TRBD1. Trimming cost V 0 bases and J 7 bases; bases outside gene matches: 4. CDR1 and CDR2 (germline): SGHDN, FVKESK. This CDR3 has 15 residues. For the CDR3, the DNA is TGTGCCAGCAGCCAAGATCAGGGGGCAAACGGGGAGCTGTTTTTT. Translation: CASSQDQGANGELFF.

This rearrangement joins TRBV12-3 or TRBV12-4 to TRBJ1-5; D may be TRBD1 (6 bases). The CDR3 length is 13 residues. The V end lost 6 bases, the J end lost 16 bases, and 22 bases lay between the germline ends. CDR3 sequence (DNA): TGTGCCAGCAGCCGAGCGGGGGGGCCCAGGAGACATTTT. It specifies CASSRAGGPRRHF.

This clonotype was observed many times. J is TRBJ2-1 and V is TRBV3-1, with D unclear. Germline CDR1 LGHDT, CDR2 YNNKEL (reference sequence). The CDR3 is 14 residues long. Deletions cut 0 bases from V and 4 bases from J, with 7 bases between. CDR3 loop: CASSQDGQYNEQFF. CDR3 coding DNA: TGTGCCAGCAGCCAAGACGGGCAGTACAATGAGCAGTTCTTC.

V usage is TRBV7-2 and J usage is TRBJ1-1; possible D gene TRBD1, 6 bases. CDR1 and CDR2 from the germline V gene are SGHTA and FQGNSA. The CDR3 covers 16 residues. Trimming removed 1 base from V and 4 bases from J, with 16 bases in between. The CDR3 reads CASSLVTGSIVTEAFF. CDR3 DNA: TGTGCCAGCAGCTTAGTCACAGGGTCGATAGTCACTGAAGCTTTCTTT.

This clonotype was found a few times. Given the absence of the conserved phenylalanine or tryptophan at the CDR3 end, a read error is likely. This chain uses TRBV13 with TRBJ2-7; D may be TRBD2 (5 bases). Germline V gives CDR1 PRHDT, CDR2 FYEKMQ (reference sequence). There are 13 residues in the CDR3. Between the trimmed V and J ends, which lost 3 bases and 7 bases, there was a span of 13 bases. The CDR3 here is CASSFGRTGEQYL. The CDR3 nucleotides read TGTGCCAGCAGCTTTGGTCGAACGGGGGAGCAGTACCTC.

With regard to this clonotype: The junction differs from germline at one of its ends, possibly a read error. The DNA for the CDR3 is TGCAGCGTTGGAACACCTTTCCAAGAGACCCGGTACTTC. This encodes CSVGTPFQETRYF. The genes are TRBV29-1 and TRBJ2-5; unclear D gene. Germline CDR1 SQVTM, CDR2 ANQGSEA. There are 13 residues in the CDR3.

The chain joins TRBV5-1 to TRBJ2-6, with D possibly being TRBD1 (6 bases). CDR1 and CDR2 from the germline V gene are SGHRS and YFSETQ. V lost 0 bases to trimming and J lost 0 bases, with 19 bases between them. The CDR3 is made up of 20 amino acids. The CDR3 bases are TGCGCCAGCAGCTTGGTAGGGACACAGGGCGCATACTCTGGGGCCAACGTCCTGACTTTC. Encoded protein: CASSLVGTQGAYSGANVLTF.

The chain couples TRBV20-1 to TRBJ1-3; D is undetermined. The CDR3 has 14 residues. Per germline, CDR1 DFQATT and CDR2 SNEGSKA (reference sequence). V lost 7 bases to trimming and J lost 0 bases, with 13 bases between them. CDR3 DNA: TGCAGTGTAACGACCGTCAACTCTGGAAACACCATATATTTT. This sequence encodes CSVTTVNSGNTIYF.

The genes are TRBV7-9 and TRBJ2-5, with 7 bases that match TRBD1. In germline, CDR1 is SEHNR, CDR2 FQNEAQ (reference sequence). V trimming: 1 base; J trimming: 4 bases; junction bases outside the gene matches: 9. The CDR3 extends over 16 amino acids. CDR3 sequence (DNA): TGTGCCAGCAGCTTAGGTCAGGGGGTCCCCGCAGAGACCCAGTACTTC. Protein product: CASSLGQGVPAETQYF. Looking up the rest from reference TRBV7-9 and TRBJ2-5 gives the full variable domain: DTGVSQNPRHKITKRGQNVTFRCDPISEHNRLYWYRQTLGQGPEFLTYFQNEAQLEKSRLLSDRFSAERPKGSFSTLEIQRTEQGDSAMYLCASSLGQGVPAETQYFGPGTRLLVL.

This clonotype was counted only a few times. The junction and the germline gene differ at one end; a read error may be behind it. This chain uses TRBV5-1 with TRBJ2-2; D might be TRBD2 (5 bases). This CDR3 spans 15 amino acids. Germline V gives CDR1 SGHRS, CDR2 YFSETQ. The CDR3 sequence: CASSPLWENTGELLF. The CDR3 coding sequence is TGCGCCAGCAGCCCCCTGTGGGAGAACACCGGGGAACTGCTTTTT.

The gene calls are TRBV20-1 and TRBJ1-5; D may be TRBD1 (6 bases). The V gene lost 3 bases and the J gene lost 7 bases, with 13 bases spanning the gap. Germline V gives CDR1 DFQATT, CDR2 SNEGSKA (reference sequence). CDR3 length: 13 residues. CDR3 protein: CSARGVRGQPQHF. The CDR3 DNA reads TGCAGTGCTAGGGGGGTGAGGGGGCAGCCCCAGCATTTT.

The V and J genes are TRBV20-1 and TRBJ2-7; D is unresolved. The germline V gene encodes CDR1 DFQATT and CDR2 SNEGSKA (reference sequence). Trimming removed 3 bases at V and 0 bases at J, with 9 bases between. This CDR3 contains 13 residues. The CDR3 region is CSARARSSYEQYF. CDR3 DNA: TGCAGTGCTAGGGCCCGGAGCTCCTACGAGCAGTACTTC.

This clonotype was detected a few times. The chain links TRBV20-1 to TRBJ2-5, with 7 positions matching TRBD1. The J call may be in error: the DNA end matches TRBJ2-1 better. In germline, CDR1 is DFQATT, CDR2 SNEGSKA (reference sequence). The CDR3 runs 14 residues. The CDR3 DNA follows: TGCAGTGCTAGAGTAGACAGGGTGCAATATGAGCAGTTCTTC. Translation: CSARVDRVQYEQFF.

This clonotype was seen a handful of times. This sequence joins TRBV20-1 and TRBJ1-2; maybe TRBD1 (5 bases). The CDR3 contains 11 residues. V dropped 1 base and J dropped 8 bases, with 8 bases sitting between them. Germline values: CDR1 DFQATT, CDR2 SNEGSKA (reference sequence). CDR3: CSARGGGGYTF. CDR3 in DNA: TGCAGTGCTAGAGGGGGGGGAGGCTACACCTTC.

The rearrangement uses TRBV7-2 and TRBJ2-5; 7 nucleotides agree with TRBD2. Germline CDR1 and CDR2: SGHTA and FQGNSA. CDR3 size: 15 residues. V dropped 3 bases and J dropped 4; count of bases not matched to a gene: 8. The CDR3 here is CASSFFRGGGETQYF. CDR3 nucleotides: TGTGCCAGCAGCTTTTTTCGTGGGGGGGGAGAGACCCAGTACTTC.

Only a few counts were recorded for this clonotype. The rearrangement links TRBV20-1 to TRBJ2-5; TRBD2 aligns across 12 bases. The DNA end is a closer match to TRBJ2-1, so the J assignment may be wrong. Germline V gene data show CDR1 as DFQATT and CDR2 as SNEGSKA (reference sequence). The CDR3 is 14 residues long. The CDR3 nucleotides are TGCAGTGCGTACTCTAGCGGGAGGGGCAATGAGCAGTTCTTC. This encodes CSAYSSGRGNEQFF.